This T cell receptor beta chain was captured in a study of blood T cell repertoires in COVID-19. Profiling relied on immunoSEQ multiplex PCR, and the TCRdb table lists in-frame clones only, not all of them. Among about 270,000 clones, 75% to 90% were seen once, and the ten largest hold over 4%. The CDR3 is 14 amino acids. V lost 4 bases, J lost 9 bases, and 7 bases stayed unmatched. The germline V gene encodes CDR1 SGHRS and CDR2 YFSETQ. The receptor was isolated from a woman in her twenties or thirties with acute COVID-19. Specimen: PBMCs or T cells enriched from blood (not recorded which). This chain uses TRBV5-1 with TRBJ1-5; 10 positions match TRBD1. The DNA for the CDR3 is TGCGCCAGCAGCGATGGGACAGGGGATCGGCCCCAGCATTTT. Translating gives CASSDGTGDRPQHF.